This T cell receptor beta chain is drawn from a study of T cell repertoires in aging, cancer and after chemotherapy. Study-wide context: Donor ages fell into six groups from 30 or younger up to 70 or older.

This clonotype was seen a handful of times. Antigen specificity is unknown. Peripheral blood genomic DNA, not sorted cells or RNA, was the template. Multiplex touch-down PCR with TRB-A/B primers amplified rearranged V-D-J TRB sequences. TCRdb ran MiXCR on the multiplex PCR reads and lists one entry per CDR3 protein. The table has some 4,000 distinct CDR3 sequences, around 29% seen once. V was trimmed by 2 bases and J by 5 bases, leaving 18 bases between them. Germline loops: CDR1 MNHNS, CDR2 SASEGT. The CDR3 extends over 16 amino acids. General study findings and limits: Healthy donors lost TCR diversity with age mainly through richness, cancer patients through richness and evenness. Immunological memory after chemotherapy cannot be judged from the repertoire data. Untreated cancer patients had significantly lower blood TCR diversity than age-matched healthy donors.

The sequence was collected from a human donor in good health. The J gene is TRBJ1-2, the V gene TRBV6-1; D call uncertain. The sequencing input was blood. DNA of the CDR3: TGTGCCAGCAGTGAACCAAGGGCAGGTACCCTTTATGGCTACACCTTC. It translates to CASSEPRAGTLYGYTF.